This T cell receptor (beta chain) was sequenced during a study of technical replicates of blood from a handful of donors. The repertoire was sequenced with immunoSEQ multiplex PCR; TCRdb's copy has only in-frame clones and lacks some. The profile shows roughly 64,000 clones, 75% to 90% of them singletons. This CDR3 region has 14 residues. Germline CDR1 is SGHVS and CDR2 is FQNEAQ. J lost 7 bases, V lost 5 bases, and 6 bases had no gene match. This chain uses TRBV7-8 with TRBJ1-2, with 11 bases that match TRBD1. The sequencing sample was made of PBMCs. The source is a human donor in good health. Some clones in this sample may be carry-over from other donors' samples. CDR3: CASSKDRGHGGYTF. Here the CDR3 DNA reads TGTGCCAGCAGCAAGGACAGGGGGCACGGTGGCTACACCTTC.